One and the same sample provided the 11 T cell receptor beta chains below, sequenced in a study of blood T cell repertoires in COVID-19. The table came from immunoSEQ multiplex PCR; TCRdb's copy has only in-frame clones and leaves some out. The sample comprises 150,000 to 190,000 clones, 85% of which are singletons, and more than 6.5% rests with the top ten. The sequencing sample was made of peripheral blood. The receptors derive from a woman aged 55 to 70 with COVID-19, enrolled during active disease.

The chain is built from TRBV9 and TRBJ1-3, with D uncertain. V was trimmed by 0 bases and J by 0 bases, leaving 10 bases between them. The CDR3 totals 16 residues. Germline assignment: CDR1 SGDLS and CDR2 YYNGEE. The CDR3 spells CASSVALQHSGNTIYF. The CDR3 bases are TGTGCCAGCAGCGTAGCTTTACAGCACTCTGGAAACACCATATATTTT.

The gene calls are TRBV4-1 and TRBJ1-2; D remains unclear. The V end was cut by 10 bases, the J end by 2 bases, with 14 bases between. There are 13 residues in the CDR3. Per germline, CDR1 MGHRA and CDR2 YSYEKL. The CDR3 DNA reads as TGCGCCATTTCTAGATCAGAGAACTATGGCTACACCTTC. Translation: CAISRSENYGYTF.

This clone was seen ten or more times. CDR3 nucleotides: TGTGCCAGCAGCCCCCAGGGACTAGCGGGAGGAGATACGCAGTATTTT. Its protein product is CASSPQGLAGGDTQYF. The chain combines TRBV3-1 (or the pseudogene TRBV3-2) with TRBJ2-3; 15 bases align to TRBD2. CDR3 length equals 16 residues. The germline gives CDR1 LGHDT, CDR2 YNNKEL (reference sequence). V was pared by 4 bases and J by 5 bases, with 4 bases of the junction left unmatched.

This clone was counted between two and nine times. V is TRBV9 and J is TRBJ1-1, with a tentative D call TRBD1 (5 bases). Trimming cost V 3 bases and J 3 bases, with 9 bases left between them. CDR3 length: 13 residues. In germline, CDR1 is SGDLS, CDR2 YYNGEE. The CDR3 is CASSDRWDTEAFF. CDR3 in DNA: TGTGCCAGCAGCGACAGGTGGGACACTGAAGCTTTCTTT. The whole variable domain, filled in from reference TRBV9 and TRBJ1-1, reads DSGVTQTPKHLITATGQRVTLRCSPRSGDLSVYWYQQSLDQGLQFLIQYYNGEERAKGNILERFSAQQFPDLHSELNLSSLELGDSALYFCASSDRWDTEAFFGQGTRLTVV.

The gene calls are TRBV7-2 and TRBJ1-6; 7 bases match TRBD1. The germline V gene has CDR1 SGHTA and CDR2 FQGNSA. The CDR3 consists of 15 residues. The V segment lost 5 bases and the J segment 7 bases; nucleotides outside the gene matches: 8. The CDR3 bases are TGTGCCAGCAGCCCAAGGGGACAGCCCAATTCACCCCTCCACTTT. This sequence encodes CASSPRGQPNSPLHF.

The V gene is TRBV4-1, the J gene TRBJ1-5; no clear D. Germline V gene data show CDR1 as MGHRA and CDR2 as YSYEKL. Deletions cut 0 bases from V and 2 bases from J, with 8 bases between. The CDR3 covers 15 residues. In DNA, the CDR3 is TGCGCCAGCAGCCAAGAAGAACAACGCAATCAGCCCCAGCATTTT. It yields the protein CASSQEEQRNQPQHF.

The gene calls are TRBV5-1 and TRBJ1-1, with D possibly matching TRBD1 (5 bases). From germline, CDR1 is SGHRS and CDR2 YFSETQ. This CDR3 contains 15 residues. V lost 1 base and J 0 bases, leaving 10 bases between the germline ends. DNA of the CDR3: TGCGCCAGCAGCTTGACGCTAGGGGTGAACACTGAAGCTTTCTTT. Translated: CASSLTLGVNTEAFF.

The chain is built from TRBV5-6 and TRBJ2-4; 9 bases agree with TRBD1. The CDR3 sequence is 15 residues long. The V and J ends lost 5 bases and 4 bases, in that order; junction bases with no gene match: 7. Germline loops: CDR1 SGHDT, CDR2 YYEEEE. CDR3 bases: TGTGCCAGCAGGGGGGCGGGACAGGGAAAAAACATTCAGTACTTC. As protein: CASRGAGQGKNIQYF.

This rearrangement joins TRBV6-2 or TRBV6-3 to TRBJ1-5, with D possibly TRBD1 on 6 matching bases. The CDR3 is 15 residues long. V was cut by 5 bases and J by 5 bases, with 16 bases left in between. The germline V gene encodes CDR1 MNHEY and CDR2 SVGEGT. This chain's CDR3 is CASSHRDTADQPQHF. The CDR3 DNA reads TGTGCCAGCAGTCACCGGGACACCGCAGATCAGCCCCAGCATTTT.

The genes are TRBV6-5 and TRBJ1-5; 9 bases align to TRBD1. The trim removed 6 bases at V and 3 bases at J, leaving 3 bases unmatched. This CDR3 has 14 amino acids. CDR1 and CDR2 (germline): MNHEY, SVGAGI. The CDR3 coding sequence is TGTGCCAGCAGAGGGACAGGGTACAATCAGCCCCAGCATTTT. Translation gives CASRGTGYNQPQHF.

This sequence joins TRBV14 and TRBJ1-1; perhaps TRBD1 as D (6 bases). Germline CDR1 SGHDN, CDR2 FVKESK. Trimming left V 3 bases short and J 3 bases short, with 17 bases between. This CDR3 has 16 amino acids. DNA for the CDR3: TGTGCCAGCAGCCAGGATACAGGGAAGAACGACACTGAAGCTTTCTTT. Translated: CASSQDTGKNDTEAFF.